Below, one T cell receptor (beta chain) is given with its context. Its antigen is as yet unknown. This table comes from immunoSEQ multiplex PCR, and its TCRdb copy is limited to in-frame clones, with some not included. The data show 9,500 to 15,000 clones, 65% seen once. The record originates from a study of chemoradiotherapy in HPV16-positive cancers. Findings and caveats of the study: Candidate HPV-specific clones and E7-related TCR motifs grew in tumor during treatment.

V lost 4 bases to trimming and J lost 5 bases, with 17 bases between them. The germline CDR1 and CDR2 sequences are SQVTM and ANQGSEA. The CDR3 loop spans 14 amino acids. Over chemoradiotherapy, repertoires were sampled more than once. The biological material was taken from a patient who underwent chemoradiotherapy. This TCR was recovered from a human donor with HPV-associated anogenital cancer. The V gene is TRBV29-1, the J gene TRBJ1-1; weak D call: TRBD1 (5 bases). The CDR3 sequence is CSVATQAGKTEAFF. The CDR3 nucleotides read TGCAGCGTTGCGACACAGGCTGGGAAAACTGAAGCTTTCTTT.